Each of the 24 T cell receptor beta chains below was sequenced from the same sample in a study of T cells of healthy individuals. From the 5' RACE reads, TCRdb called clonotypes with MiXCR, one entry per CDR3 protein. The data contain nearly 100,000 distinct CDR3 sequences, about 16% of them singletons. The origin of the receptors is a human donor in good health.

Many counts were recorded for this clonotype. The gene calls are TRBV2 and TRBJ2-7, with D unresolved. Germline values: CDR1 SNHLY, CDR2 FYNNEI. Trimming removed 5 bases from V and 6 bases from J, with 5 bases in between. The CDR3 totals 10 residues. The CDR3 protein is CASSSAEQYF. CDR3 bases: TGTGCCAGCAGTTCGGCCGAGCAGTACTTC.

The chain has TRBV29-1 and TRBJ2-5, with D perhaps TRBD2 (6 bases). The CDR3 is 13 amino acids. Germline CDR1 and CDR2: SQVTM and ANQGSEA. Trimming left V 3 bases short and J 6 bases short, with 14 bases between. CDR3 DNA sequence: TGCAGCGTTGACGGAGGGAATTCCAAGACCCAGTACTTC. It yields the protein CSVDGGNSKTQYF. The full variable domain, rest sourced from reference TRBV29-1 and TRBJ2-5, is SAVISQKPSRDICQRGTSLTIQCQVDSQVTMMFWYRQQPGQSLTLIATANQGSEATYESGFVIDKFPISRPNLTFSTLTVSNMSPEDSSIYLCSVDGGNSKTQYFGPGTRLLVL.

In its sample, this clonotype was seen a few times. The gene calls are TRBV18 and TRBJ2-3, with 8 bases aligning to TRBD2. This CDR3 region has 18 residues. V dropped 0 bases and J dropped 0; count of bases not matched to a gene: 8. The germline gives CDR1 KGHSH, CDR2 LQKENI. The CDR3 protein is CASSPPPTSAPSTDTQYF. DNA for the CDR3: TGTGCCAGCTCACCACCCCCGACTAGCGCACCTAGCACAGATACGCAGTATTTT.

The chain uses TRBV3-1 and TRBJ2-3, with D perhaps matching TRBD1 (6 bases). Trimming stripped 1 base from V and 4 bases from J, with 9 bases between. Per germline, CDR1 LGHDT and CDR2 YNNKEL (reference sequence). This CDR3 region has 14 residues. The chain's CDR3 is CASSQGSGADTQYF. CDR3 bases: TGTGCCAGCAGCCAAGGCTCAGGGGCAGATACGCAGTATTTT.

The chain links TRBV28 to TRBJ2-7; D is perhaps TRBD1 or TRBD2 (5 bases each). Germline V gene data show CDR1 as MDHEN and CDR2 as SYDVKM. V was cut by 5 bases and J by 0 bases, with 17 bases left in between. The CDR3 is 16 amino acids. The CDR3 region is CASSALGTASSYEQYF. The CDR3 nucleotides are TGTGCCAGCAGTGCTCTCGGGACCGCTAGCTCCTACGAGCAGTACTTC.

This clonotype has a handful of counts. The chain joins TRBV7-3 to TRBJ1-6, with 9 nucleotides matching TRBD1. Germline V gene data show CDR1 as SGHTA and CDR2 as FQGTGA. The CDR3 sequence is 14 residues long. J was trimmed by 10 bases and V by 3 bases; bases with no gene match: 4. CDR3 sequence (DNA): TGTGCCAGCAGCTTGACAGGGGGGAGCTCACCCCTCCACTTT. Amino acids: CASSLTGGSSPLHF.

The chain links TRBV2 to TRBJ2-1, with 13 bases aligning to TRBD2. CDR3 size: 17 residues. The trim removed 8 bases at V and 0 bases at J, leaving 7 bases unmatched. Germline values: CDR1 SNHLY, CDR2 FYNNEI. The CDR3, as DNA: TGTGCCAGCTTAGGACTAGCGGGAGTTAGCTCCTACAATGAGCAGTTCTTC. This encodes CASLGLAGVSSYNEQFF.

This CDR3 reads CASSHYRDREAFF. The CDR3 DNA sequence: TGCGCCAGCAGCCATTACCGGGACAGGGAAGCTTTCTTT. The chain carries TRBV4-3 and TRBJ1-1; TRBD1 matches 8 bases. The CDR3 consists of 13 residues. V shed 3 bases and J 8 bases; nucleotides not matched to a gene: 5. CDR1 and CDR2 (germline): LGHNA, YSLEER.

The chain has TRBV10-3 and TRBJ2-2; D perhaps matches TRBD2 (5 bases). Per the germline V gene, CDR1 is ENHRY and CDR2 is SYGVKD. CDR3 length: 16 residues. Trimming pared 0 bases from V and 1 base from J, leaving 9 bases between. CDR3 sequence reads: CAISESLGVNTGELFF. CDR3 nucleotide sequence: TGTGCCATCAGTGAGTCGCTCGGGGTGAACACCGGGGAGCTGTTTTTT.

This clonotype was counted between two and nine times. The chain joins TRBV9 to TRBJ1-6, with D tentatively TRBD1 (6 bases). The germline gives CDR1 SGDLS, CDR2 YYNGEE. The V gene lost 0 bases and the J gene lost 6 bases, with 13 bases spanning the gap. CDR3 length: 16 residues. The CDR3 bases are TGTGCCAGCAGCGTAGATAGGGGGGCGGCTAATTCACCCCTCCACTTT. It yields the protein CASSVDRGAANSPLHF. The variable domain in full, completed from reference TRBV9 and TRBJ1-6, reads DSGVTQTPKHLITATGQRVTLRCSPRSGDLSVYWYQQSLDQGLQFLIQYYNGEERAKGNILERFSAQQFPDLHSELNLSSLELGDSALYFCASSVDRGAANSPLHFGNGTRLTVT.

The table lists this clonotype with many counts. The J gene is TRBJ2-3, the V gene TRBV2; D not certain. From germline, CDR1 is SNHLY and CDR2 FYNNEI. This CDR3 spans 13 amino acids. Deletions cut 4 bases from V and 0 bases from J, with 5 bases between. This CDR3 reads CASSAESTDTQYF. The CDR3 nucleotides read TGTGCCAGCAGTGCGGAGAGCACAGATACGCAGTATTTT.

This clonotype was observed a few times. CDR3 sequence: CASSYAGRAGYEQYF. The CDR3 bases are TGTGCCAGCAGTTACGCCGGGAGGGCCGGGTACGAGCAGTACTTC. This chain connects TRBV6-5 to TRBJ2-7; TRBD2 matches at 8 bases. The germline gives CDR1 MNHEY, CDR2 SVGAGI. J lost 4 bases, V lost 2 bases, and 7 bases had no gene match. The CDR3 is 15 amino acids.

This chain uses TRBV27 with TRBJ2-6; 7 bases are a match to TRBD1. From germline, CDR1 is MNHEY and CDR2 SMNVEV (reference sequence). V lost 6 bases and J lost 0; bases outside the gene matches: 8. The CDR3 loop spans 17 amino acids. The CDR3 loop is CASRGTVVISGANVLTF. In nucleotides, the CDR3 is TGTGCCAGCAGAGGGACAGTTGTAATCTCTGGGGCCAACGTCCTGACTTTC.

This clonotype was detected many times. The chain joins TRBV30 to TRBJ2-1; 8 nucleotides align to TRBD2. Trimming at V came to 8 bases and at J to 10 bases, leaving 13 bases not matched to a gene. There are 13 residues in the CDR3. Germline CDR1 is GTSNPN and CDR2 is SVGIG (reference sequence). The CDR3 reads CAQSAGLEGEQFF. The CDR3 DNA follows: TGTGCCCAAAGTGCGGGACTAGAGGGGGAGCAGTTCTTC.

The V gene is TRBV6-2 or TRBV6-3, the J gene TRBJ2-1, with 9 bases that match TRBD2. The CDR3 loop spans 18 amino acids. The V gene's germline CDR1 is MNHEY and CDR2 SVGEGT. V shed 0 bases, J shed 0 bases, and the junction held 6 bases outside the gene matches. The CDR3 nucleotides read TGTGCCAGCAGTTACTCCGGACTAGCGCTCAGCTCCTACAATGAGCAGTTCTTC. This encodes CASSYSGLALSSYNEQFF.

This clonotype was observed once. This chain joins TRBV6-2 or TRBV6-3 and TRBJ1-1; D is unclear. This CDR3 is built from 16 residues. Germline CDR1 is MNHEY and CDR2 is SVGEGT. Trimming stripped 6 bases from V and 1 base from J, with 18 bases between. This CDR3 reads CASRRPSRGPNTEAFF. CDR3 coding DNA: TGTGCCAGCAGACGTCCTAGCAGAGGCCCGAACACTGAAGCTTTCTTT.

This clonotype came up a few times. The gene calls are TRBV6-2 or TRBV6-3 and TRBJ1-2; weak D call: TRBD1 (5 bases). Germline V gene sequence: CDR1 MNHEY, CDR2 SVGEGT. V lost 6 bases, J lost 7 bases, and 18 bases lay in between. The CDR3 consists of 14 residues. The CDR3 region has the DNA TGTGCCAGCAGCCCACCAGGGCATGGAGTTGGCTACACCTTC. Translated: CASSPPGHGVGYTF.

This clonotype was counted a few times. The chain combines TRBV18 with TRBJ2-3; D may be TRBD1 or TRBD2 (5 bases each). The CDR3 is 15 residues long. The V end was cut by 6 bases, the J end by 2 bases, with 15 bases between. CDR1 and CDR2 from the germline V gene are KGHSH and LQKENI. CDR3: CASSTGDLNTDTQYF. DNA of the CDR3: TGTGCCAGCTCCACCGGGGACCTCAACACAGATACGCAGTATTTT.

The CDR3 nucleotides read TGTGCCAGCAGTATAGTCCCAGCGCAGTATTTT. Encoded protein: CASSIVPAQYF. The chain employs TRBV6-6 and TRBJ2-3; D is unclear. CDR1 is MNHNY, CDR2 SVGAGI, per germline (reference sequence). The CDR3 covers 11 residues. Between the trimmed V and J ends, which lost 5 bases and 10 bases, there was a span of 10 bases.

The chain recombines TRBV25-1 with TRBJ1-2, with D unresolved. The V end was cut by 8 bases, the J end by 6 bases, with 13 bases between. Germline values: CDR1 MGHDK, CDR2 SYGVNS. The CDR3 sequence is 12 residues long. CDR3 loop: CASPDSFHGYTF. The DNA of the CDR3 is TGTGCCAGCCCAGACTCTTTTCATGGCTACACCTTC.

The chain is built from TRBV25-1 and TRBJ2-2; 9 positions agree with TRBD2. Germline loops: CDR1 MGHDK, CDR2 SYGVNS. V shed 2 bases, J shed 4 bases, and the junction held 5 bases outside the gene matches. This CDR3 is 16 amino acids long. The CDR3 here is CASSEELAGVTGELFF. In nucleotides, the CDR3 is TGTGCCAGCAGTGAAGAATTAGCGGGAGTCACCGGGGAGCTGTTTTTT.

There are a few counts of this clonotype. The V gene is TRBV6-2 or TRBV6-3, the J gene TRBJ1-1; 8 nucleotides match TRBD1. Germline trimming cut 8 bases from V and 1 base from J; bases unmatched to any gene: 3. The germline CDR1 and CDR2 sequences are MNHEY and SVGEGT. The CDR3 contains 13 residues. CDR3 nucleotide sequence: TGTGCCAGCTCGGGACAGGAGAACACTGAAGCTTTCTTT. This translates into CASSGQENTEAFF.

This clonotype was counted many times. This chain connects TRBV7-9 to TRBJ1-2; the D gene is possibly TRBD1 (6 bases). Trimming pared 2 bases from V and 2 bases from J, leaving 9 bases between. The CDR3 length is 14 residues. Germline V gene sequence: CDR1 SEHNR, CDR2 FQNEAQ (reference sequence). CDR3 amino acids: CASSLRQGNYGYTF. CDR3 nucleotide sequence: TGTGCCAGCAGCTTAAGGCAGGGGAACTATGGCTACACCTTC.

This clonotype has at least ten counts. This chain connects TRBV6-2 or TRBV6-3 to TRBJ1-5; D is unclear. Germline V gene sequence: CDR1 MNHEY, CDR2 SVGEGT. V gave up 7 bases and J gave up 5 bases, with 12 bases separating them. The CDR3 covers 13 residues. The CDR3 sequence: CASTINTHQPQHF. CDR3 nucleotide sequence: TGTGCCAGCACTATAAACACCCATCAGCCCCAGCATTTT.